This TCR beta chain was sequenced in a study of T cell changes during pregnancy in multiple sclerosis. TCRdb keeps only in-frame clones here, not all; method: immunoSEQ multiplex PCR. The table has about 59,000 clones, over 85% seen once; the top ten hold approximately 0.35%. The CDR3 is 12 amino acids. Losses at the gene ends were 6 bases for V and 6 bases for J; bases not matched to a gene: 4. The V gene's germline CDR1 is MNHEY and CDR2 SVGAGI. The J gene is TRBJ1-2, the V gene TRBV6-5; TRBD1 matches at 7 bases. This sequence originates from a female donor with multiple sclerosis, enrolled in a pregnancy study. Sample: CD4+ T cells from peripheral blood mononuclear cells, taken before pregnancy. CDR3 bases: TGTGCCAGCAGCCCCGGGACAGATGGCTACACCTTC. Amino acid sequence: CASSPGTDGYTF.